Below are 32 T cell receptor beta chains sequenced from a single sample in a study of beta chain features in type 1 diabetes. Expressed TCRB transcripts were sequenced because the entire RNA isolate underwent reverse transcription. Here immunoSEQ multiplex PCR was the method, and the copy in TCRdb shows in-frame clones only, minus some. The sample lists some 200,000 clones, 11% occurring once. Sequenced input: central memory CD4+ T cells from blood. These receptors were taken from a man younger than 35 in good health.

J is TRBJ2-1 and V is TRBV10-3; the D gene is possibly TRBD1 (5 bases). The V gene's germline CDR1 is ENHRY and CDR2 SYGVKD. Deletions cut 0 bases from V and 10 bases from J, with 7 bases between. This CDR3 is built from 12 residues. CDR3: CAISESTGEQFF. As DNA, the CDR3 is TGTGCCATCAGTGAGTCAACAGGAGAGCAGTTCTTC.

The chain links TRBV29-1 to TRBJ2-7, with 9 bases that match TRBD1. The CDR3 contains 17 residues. Germline V lookup: CDR1 SQVTM, CDR2 ANQGSEA. J lost 1 base, V lost 4 bases, and 14 bases had no gene match. The CDR3 DNA sequence: TGCAGCGTTGGTAAAAGTCCGTCCGGGACAGGGTCCTACGAGCAGTACTTC. Translating gives CSVGKSPSGTGSYEQYF.

Only a few counts were recorded for this clone. The gene calls are TRBV6-6 and TRBJ2-3, with 14 bases matching TRBD2. CDR1 and CDR2 (germline): MNHNY, SVGAGI (reference sequence). CDR3 size: 12 residues. After removal of 10 bases from V and 8 bases from J, the junction contained 2 bases not matched to a gene. CDR3 DNA: TGTGCCACGGGACTAGCGGGAGCTACGCAGTATTTT. It is translated as CATGLAGATQYF.

This clone showed up just a few times. The CDR3 region is CASSPRQHGEKLFF. The CDR3 nucleotides are TGTGCCAGCAGTCCCCGACAGCACGGTGAAAAACTGTTTTTT. This rearrangement joins TRBV27 to TRBJ1-4; possibly TRBD1 for D (5 bases). Trimming removed 5 bases from V and 7 bases from J, with 14 bases in between. The germline CDR1 and CDR2 sequences are MNHEY and SMNVEV (reference sequence). CDR3 length equals 14 residues.

This clone was detected only a few times. The chain employs TRBV10-3 and TRBJ2-7; weak D call: TRBD2 (5 bases). In germline, CDR1 is ENHRY, CDR2 SYGVKD. The CDR3 covers 13 residues. V lost 10 bases and J lost 3, with 16 bases in between. This CDR3 reads CATQWEGGYEQYF. The DNA for the CDR3 is TGTGCCACCCAGTGGGAAGGAGGCTACGAGCAGTACTTC.

This clone was observed a handful of times. The chain is built from TRBV28 and TRBJ2-6, with D unclear. V was cut by 3 bases and J by 0 bases, with 9 bases left in between. The germline gives CDR1 MDHEN, CDR2 SYDVKM. The CDR3 is 16 residues long. In DNA, the CDR3 is TGTGCCAGCAGTTTCGGTCTGGGCTCTGGGGCCAACGTCCTGACTTTC. It translates to CASSFGLGSGANVLTF.

The chain recombines TRBV5-4 with TRBJ1-2; tentatively, D is TRBD1 (5 bases). Germline CDR1 reads SGHNT; CDR2 reads YYREEE (reference sequence). V was clipped by 4 bases and J by 7 bases, with 14 bases between them. The CDR3 has 13 amino acids. CDR3 region: CASSHTRDVGYTF. CDR3 nucleotide sequence: TGTGCCAGCAGCCATACACGGGACGTTGGCTACACCTTC.

This clone was seen a few times. The J gene is TRBJ1-4, the V gene TRBV6-6; possibly TRBD1 for D (6 bases). Trimming shortened V by 1 base and J by 7 bases, and 13 bases separated the two germline ends. The CDR3 has 15 amino acids. From germline, CDR1 is MNHNY and CDR2 SVGAGI (reference sequence). The CDR3 loop is CASSYLGTRGEKLFF. CDR3 DNA: TGTGCCAGCAGTTACTTAGGGACAAGAGGTGAAAAACTGTTTTTT.

In this sample, this clone turned up a few times. The rearrangement links TRBV27 to TRBJ1-2, with 10 nucleotides matching TRBD1. The CDR3 runs 14 residues. Looked up from germline, CDR1 is MNHEY and CDR2 is SMNVEV (reference sequence). With 5 bases clipped from V and 4 bases from J, the junction kept 4 bases outside the gene matches. CDR3 DNA: TGTGCCAGCAGTACGGACAGGGGGGTCTATGGCTACACCTTC. It translates to CASSTDRGVYGYTF.

In its sample, this clone was seen a few times. J is TRBJ2-7 and V is TRBV7-2; the D gene could be TRBD1 or TRBD2 (5 bases each). Trimming stripped 6 bases from V and 1 base from J, with 13 bases between. Germline values: CDR1 SGHTA, CDR2 FQGNSA. The CDR3 consists of 14 residues. CDR3 residues: CASRPGRLSYEQYF. In DNA form, the CDR3 reads TGTGCCAGCAGACCGGGACGACTTTCCTACGAGCAGTACTTC.

J is TRBJ2-7 and V is TRBV30; unclear D gene. Germline lookup yields CDR1 GTSNPN and CDR2 SVGIG (reference sequence). The CDR3 contains 13 residues. Between the trimmed V and J ends, which lost 0 bases and 6 bases, there was a span of 12 bases. The CDR3 sequence: CAWSVSVPGEQYF. The DNA of the CDR3 is TGTGCCTGGAGTGTTTCTGTCCCTGGCGAGCAGTACTTC.

This chain links TRBV7-2 with TRBJ2-6, with D uncertain. This CDR3 has 17 residues. From germline, CDR1 is SGHTA and CDR2 FQGNSA. The V end was cut by 0 bases, the J end by 0 bases, with 9 bases between. The CDR3: CASSLAGGFSGANVLTF. The CDR3, as DNA: TGTGCCAGCAGCTTAGCGGGCGGTTTCTCTGGGGCCAACGTCCTGACTTTC.

The genes are TRBV7-8 and TRBJ1-5, with a possible D match to TRBD1 (6 bases). V lost 2 bases and J lost 3, with 14 bases in between. The CDR3 is made up of 16 amino acids. Germline V gene lookup returns CDR1 SGHVS and CDR2 FQNEAQ. The CDR3 loop is CASSLYDRTSNQPQHF. The DNA of the CDR3 is TGTGCCAGCAGCTTATACGACAGGACCTCCAATCAGCCCCAGCATTTT.

The J gene is TRBJ2-1, the V gene TRBV30, with TRBD2 matching 9 bases. Germline V gene data show CDR1 as GTSNPN and CDR2 as SVGIG (reference sequence). Trimming removed 7 bases from V and 3 bases from J; junction bases left unmatched: 1. The CDR3 is made up of 12 amino acids. The CDR3 nucleotides read TGTGCCTCTAGCGGGATCTACAATGAGCAGTTCTTC. Translated: CASSGIYNEQFF.

This clone has more than one count but fewer than ten. The chain carries TRBV6-6 and TRBJ1-2; 10 bases match TRBD1. Trimming took 3 bases from V and 3 from J; bases not matched to a gene: 4. The germline V gene has CDR1 MNHNY and CDR2 SVGAGI (reference sequence). The CDR3 extends over 15 amino acids. CDR3 sequence reads: CASSYRTGGYYGYTF. For the CDR3, the DNA is TGTGCCAGCAGTTATAGGACAGGGGGTTACTATGGCTACACCTTC.

As for this clone: One end of the junction fails to match germline, which may point to a read error. This chain links TRBV4-1 with TRBJ2-1; 8 bases line up with TRBD2. The length of the CDR3 is 13 residues. Germline V CDR1 and CDR2: MGHRA, YSYEKL. CDR3: CASSQEAGDVQFF. The CDR3 DNA is TGTGCCAGCAGCCAAGAAGCGGGGGACGTGCAGTTCTTC.

The sample holds a few counts of this clone. The gene calls are TRBV30 and TRBJ1-4; D might be TRBD1 (6 bases). The CDR3 contains 15 residues. Trimming took off 2 bases at V and 7 bases at J, with 17 bases between the two ends. Looked up from germline, CDR1 is GTSNPN and CDR2 is SVGIG (reference sequence). This CDR3 is CAWSPPGGRVEKLFF. In nucleotides, the CDR3 is TGTGCCTGGAGTCCCCCCGGGGGGCGGGTTGAAAAACTGTTTTTT.

This clone turned up a few times. The chain links TRBV15 to TRBJ2-3, with 7 bases that match TRBD2. Germline CDR1 LNHNV, CDR2 YYDKDF (reference sequence). There are 15 residues in the CDR3. J lost 0 bases, V lost 0 bases, and 0 bases had no gene match. The CDR3 coding sequence is TGTGCCACCAGCAGAGATAGCGGGAGCACAGATACGCAGTATTTT. Encoded protein: CATSRDSGSTDTQYF.

This clone occurred a few times. V is TRBV7-8 and J is TRBJ2-7; TRBD1 or TRBD2 may be the D gene (5 bases each). The CDR3 consists of 13 residues. The germline CDR1 and CDR2 sequences are SGHVS and FQNEAQ. The CDR3 DNA is TGTGGAACGACGGGACCGGCCCAGGGCGAGCAGTACTTC. Encoded protein: CGTTGPAQGEQYF.

This clone appeared a few times. The rearrangement links TRBV5-6 to TRBJ2-7, with 8 bases fitting TRBD1. Germline V lookup: CDR1 SGHDT, CDR2 YYEEEE. The CDR3 has 14 amino acids. The junction had 5 bases not matched to a gene; V was cut back by 3 bases and J by 3 bases. CDR3 loop: CASSSTGVFYEQYF. As DNA, the CDR3 is TGTGCCAGCAGCTCGACAGGGGTATTCTACGAGCAGTACTTC.

Only a few counts were recorded for this clone. The rearrangement links TRBV7-3 to TRBJ1-1; the D gene is possibly TRBD1 (6 bases). This CDR3 spans 14 amino acids. V lost 5 bases and J 1 base, leaving 11 bases between the germline ends. Per germline, CDR1 SGHTA and CDR2 FQGTGA. As DNA, the CDR3 is TGTGCCAGCAGCGCGGGGGCATCGAACACTGAAGCTTTCTTT. This codes for CASSAGASNTEAFF.

This clone appeared many times. V usage is TRBV10-3 and J usage is TRBJ2-7, with unresolved D. This CDR3 has 17 amino acids. V dropped 0 bases and J dropped 2 bases, with 17 bases sitting between them. CDR1 ENHRY and CDR2 SYGVKD come from the germline V gene. DNA for the CDR3: TGTGCCATCAGTGAGTCCACATATCAGGCCCCGGCCTACGAGCAGTACTTC. Residues: CAISESTYQAPAYEQYF.

This chain joins TRBV19 and TRBJ2-3, with TRBD1 identical over 7 bases. Germline V CDR1 and CDR2: LNHDA, SQIVND (reference sequence). There are 12 residues in the CDR3. V gave up 5 bases and J gave up 14 bases; unmatched junction bases: 10. For the CDR3, the DNA is TGTGCCAGTAGTTCGAGACAGGGCAGCCTGTATTTT. The encoded protein is CASSSRQGSLYF.

This clone was detected many times. This chain uses TRBV25-1 with TRBJ2-7; 7 bases fit TRBD1. CDR3 size: 13 residues. CDR1 is MGHDK and CDR2 is SYGVNS in the germline V gene. J lost 6 bases, V lost 3 bases, and 5 bases had no gene match. CDR3 sequence reads: CASSDTGAGEQYF. For the CDR3, the DNA is TGTGCCAGCAGTGACACAGGGGCCGGCGAGCAGTACTTC.

The gene calls are TRBV29-1 and TRBJ1-3, with unresolved D. Germline V gene sequence: CDR1 SQVTM, CDR2 ANQGSEA. V shed 3 bases and J shed 3 bases, with 18 bases lying between them. The CDR3 is 16 residues long. The CDR3 region has the DNA TGCAGCGTTGACGGGCTTAGGGTCGAGCTTGGAAACACCATATATTTT. It codes for CSVDGLRVELGNTIYF.

This clone was detected ten times or more. V is TRBV14 and J is TRBJ2-5; D not certain. Germline V gene lookup returns CDR1 SGHDN and CDR2 FVKESK. The CDR3 sequence is 12 residues long. Trimming removed 1 base at V and 1 base at J, with 1 base between. The CDR3 loop reads CASSQGQETQYF. In nucleotides, the CDR3 is TGTGCCAGCAGCCAAGGCCAAGAGACCCAGTACTTC. Drawing the rest from reference TRBV14 and TRBJ2-5, the complete variable domain is EAGVTQFPSHSVIEKGQTVTLRCDPISGHDNLYWYRRVMGKEIKFLLHFVKESKQDESGMPNNRFLAERTGGTYSTLKVQPAELEDSGVYFCASSQGQETQYFGPGTRLLVL.

This clone was detected only a few times. The chain employs TRBV30 and TRBJ2-1, with a weak D call TRBD2 (5 bases). The V end was cut by 4 bases, the J end by 7 bases, with 14 bases between. Germline V CDR1 and CDR2: GTSNPN, SVGIG (reference sequence). This CDR3 is built from 13 residues. The DNA for the CDR3 is TGTGCCTGGATGAGGGAGAACGGGAATGAGCAGTTCTTC. Protein: CAWMRENGNEQFF.

The V gene is TRBV5-1, the J gene TRBJ1-1, with 9 bases matching TRBD1. The CDR3 length is 19 residues. Germline lookup yields CDR1 SGHRS and CDR2 YFSETQ. V trimming: 0 bases; J trimming: 4 bases; junction bases outside the gene matches: 16. The CDR3 spells CASSLARGQGFGSGTEAFF. CDR3 bases: TGCGCCAGCAGCTTGGCCAGGGGACAGGGTTTTGGTTCGGGCACTGAAGCTTTCTTT.

The rearrangement joins TRBV5-4 to TRBJ2-3; possibly TRBD1 for D (6 bases). The germline CDR1 and CDR2 sequences are SGHNT and YYREEE (reference sequence). V was shortened by 4 bases and J by 0 bases, with 9 bases between the two germline ends. The CDR3 is 14 amino acids. The DNA of the CDR3 is TGTGCCAGCAGCGGGGACATTAGCACAGATACGCAGTATTTT. Its translation is CASSGDISTDTQYF.

The chain combines TRBV2 with TRBJ1-3; no clear D gene. Germline lookup yields CDR1 SNHLY and CDR2 FYNNEI. Trimming removed 9 bases at V and 0 bases at J, with 9 bases between. The CDR3 is 13 amino acids. Written as DNA, the CDR3 is TGTGCCAGTAAGGACGACTCTGGAAACACCATATATTTT. Amino acid sequence: CASKDDSGNTIYF.

This clone has at least ten counts. The gene calls are TRBV18 and TRBJ2-5; D is undetermined. The germline gives CDR1 KGHSH, CDR2 LQKENI. CDR3 length: 12 amino acids. V shed 7 bases and J shed 3 bases, with 9 bases lying between them. The CDR3 reads CASLHSEETQYF. The CDR3, as DNA: TGTGCCAGCTTACACTCGGAAGAGACCCAGTACTTC.

This chain joins TRBV18 and TRBJ2-1; no firm D call. The CDR3 runs to 15 residues. V lost 1 base and J lost 0, with 7 bases in between. Germline V gene sequence: CDR1 KGHSH, CDR2 LQKENI. The CDR3 sequence is CASSPRLGSYNEQFF. Here the CDR3 DNA reads TGTGCCAGCTCACCACGCCTCGGCTCCTACAATGAGCAGTTCTTC.